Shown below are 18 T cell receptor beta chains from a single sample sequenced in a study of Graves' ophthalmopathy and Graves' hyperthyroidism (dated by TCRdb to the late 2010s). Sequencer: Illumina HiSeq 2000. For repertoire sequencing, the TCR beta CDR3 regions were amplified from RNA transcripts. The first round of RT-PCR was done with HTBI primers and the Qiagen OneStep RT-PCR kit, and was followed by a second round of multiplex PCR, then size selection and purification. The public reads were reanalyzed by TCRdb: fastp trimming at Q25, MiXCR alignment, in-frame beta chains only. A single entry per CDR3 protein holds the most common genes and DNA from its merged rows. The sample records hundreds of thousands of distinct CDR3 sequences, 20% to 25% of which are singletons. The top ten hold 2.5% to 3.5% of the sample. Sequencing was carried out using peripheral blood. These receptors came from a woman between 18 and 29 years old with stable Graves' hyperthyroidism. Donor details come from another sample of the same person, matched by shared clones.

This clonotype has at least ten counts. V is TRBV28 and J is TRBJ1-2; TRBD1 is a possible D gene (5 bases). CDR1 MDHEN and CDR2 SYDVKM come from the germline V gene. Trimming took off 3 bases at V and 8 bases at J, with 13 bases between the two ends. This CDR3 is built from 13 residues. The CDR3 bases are TGTGCCAGCAGTTTGCGGATTGGGGGAGGCTACACCTTC. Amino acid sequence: CASSLRIGGGYTF.

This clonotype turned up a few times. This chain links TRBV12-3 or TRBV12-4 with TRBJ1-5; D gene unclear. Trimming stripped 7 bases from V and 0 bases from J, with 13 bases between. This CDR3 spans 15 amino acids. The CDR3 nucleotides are TGTGCCAGCAACCCTAAGGGTTATAGCAATCAGCCCCAGCATTTT. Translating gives CASNPKGYSNQPQHF.

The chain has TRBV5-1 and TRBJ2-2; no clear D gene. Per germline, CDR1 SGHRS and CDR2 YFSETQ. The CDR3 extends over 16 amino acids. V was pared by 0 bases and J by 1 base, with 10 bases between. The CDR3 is CASSLGPVGNTGELFF. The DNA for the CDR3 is TGCGCCAGCAGCTTGGGCCCCGTGGGGAACACCGGGGAGCTGTTTTTT.

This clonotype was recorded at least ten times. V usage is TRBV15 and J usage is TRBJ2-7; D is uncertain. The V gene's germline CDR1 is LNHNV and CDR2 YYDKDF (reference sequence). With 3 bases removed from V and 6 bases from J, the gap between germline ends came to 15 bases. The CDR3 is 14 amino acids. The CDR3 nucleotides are TGTGCCACCAGCAGCTTAAGAGTGCACGCCGAGCAGTACTTC. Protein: CATSSLRVHAEQYF.

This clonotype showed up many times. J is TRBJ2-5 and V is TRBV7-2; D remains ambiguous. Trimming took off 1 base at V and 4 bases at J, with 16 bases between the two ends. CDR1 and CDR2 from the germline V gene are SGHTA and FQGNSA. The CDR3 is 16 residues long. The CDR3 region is CASSLVRYVWGETQYF. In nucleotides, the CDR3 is TGTGCCAGCAGCTTAGTCCGATACGTTTGGGGAGAGACCCAGTACTTC.

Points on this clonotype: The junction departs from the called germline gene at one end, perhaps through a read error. CDR3 nucleotide sequence: TGCAGCGTTGAAGGGGCAGATAAAAACATTAAGTACTTC. Translating gives CSVEGADKNIKYF. The genes are TRBV29-1 and TRBJ2-4; no clear D. Germline V CDR1 and CDR2: SQVTM, ANQGSEA. The length of the CDR3 is 13 residues.

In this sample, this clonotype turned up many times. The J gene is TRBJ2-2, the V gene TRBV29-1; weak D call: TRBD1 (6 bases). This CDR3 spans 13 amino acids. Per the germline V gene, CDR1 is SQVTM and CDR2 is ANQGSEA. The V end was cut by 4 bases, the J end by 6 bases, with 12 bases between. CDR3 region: CSVVSQGPGELFF. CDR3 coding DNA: TGCAGCGTTGTGTCCCAGGGGCCCGGGGAGCTGTTTTTT.

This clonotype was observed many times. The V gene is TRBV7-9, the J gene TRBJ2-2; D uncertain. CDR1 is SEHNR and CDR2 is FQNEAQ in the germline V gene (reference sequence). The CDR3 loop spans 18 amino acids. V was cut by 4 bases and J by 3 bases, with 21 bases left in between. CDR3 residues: CASSSLDTYSIHTGELFF. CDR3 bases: TGTGCCAGCAGCTCCCTCGACACGTACTCGATACACACCGGGGAGCTGTTTTTT.

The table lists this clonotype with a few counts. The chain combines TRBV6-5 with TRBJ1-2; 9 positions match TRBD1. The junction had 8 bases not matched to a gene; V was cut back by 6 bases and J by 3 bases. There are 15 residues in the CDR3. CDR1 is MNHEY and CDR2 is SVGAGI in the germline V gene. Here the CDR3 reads CASRYGDRVDYGYTF. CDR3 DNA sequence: TGTGCCAGCAGATATGGGGACAGGGTGGACTATGGCTACACCTTC.

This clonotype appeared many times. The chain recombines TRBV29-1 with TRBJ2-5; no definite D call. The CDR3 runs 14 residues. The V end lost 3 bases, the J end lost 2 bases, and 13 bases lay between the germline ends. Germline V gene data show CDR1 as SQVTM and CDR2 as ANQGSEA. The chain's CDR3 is CSVDLPPGQETQYF. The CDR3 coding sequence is TGCAGCGTTGATTTACCGCCCGGGCAAGAGACCCAGTACTTC.

In DNA form, the CDR3 reads TGTGTCATCAGTGACCAGCAAGAGACCCAGTACTTC. It yields the protein CVISDQQETQYF. The V and J genes are TRBV6-4 and TRBJ2-5, with no clear D. The germline gives CDR1 MRHNA, CDR2 SNTAGT. The length of the CDR3 is 12 residues.

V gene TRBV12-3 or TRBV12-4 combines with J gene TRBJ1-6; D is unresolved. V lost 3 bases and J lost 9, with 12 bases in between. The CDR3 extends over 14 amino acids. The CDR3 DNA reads TGTGCCAGCAGTTTCGAGAGGGATGTTTCACCCCTCCACTTT. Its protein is CASSFERDVSPLHF.

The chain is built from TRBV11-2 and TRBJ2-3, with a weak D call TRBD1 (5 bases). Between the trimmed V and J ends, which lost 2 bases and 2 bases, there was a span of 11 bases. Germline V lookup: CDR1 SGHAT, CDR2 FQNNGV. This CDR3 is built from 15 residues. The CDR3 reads CASSLQGIITDTQYF. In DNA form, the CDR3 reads TGTGCCAGCAGCTTACAGGGTATTATCACAGATACGCAGTATTTT.

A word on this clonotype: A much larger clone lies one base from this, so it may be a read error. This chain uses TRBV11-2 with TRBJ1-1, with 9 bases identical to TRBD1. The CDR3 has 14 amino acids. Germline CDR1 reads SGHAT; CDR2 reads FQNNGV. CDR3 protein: CASSWGQGVREASF. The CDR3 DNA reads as TGTGCCAGCAGCTGGGGACAGGGTGTTCGAGAAGCTTCCTTT.

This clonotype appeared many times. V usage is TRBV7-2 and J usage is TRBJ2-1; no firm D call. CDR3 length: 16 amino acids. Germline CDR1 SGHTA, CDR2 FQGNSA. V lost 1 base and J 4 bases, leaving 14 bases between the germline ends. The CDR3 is CASSLELHATYNEQFF. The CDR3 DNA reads TGTGCCAGCAGCTTAGAGCTCCACGCGACGTACAATGAGCAGTTCTTC.

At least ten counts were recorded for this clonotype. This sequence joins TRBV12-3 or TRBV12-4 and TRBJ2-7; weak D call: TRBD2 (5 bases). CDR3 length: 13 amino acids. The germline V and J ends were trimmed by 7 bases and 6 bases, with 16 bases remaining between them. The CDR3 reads CASTLEGYREQYF. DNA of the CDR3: TGTGCCAGCACCCTCGAGGGTTACCGCGAGCAGTACTTC.

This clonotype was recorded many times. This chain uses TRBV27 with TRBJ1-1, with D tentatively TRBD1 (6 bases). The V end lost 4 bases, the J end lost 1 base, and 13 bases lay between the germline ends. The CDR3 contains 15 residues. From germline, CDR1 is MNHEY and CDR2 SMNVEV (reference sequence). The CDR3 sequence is CASSSNPDRNTEAFF. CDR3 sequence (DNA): TGTGCCAGCAGTTCGAATCCGGACAGGAACACTGAAGCTTTCTTT.

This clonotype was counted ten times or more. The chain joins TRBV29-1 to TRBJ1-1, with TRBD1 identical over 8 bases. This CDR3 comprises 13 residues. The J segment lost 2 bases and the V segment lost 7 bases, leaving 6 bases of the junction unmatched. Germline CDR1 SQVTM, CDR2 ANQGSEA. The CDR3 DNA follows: TGCAGCGCCGCGACAGGGGAAAACACTGAAGCTTTCTTT. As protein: CSAATGENTEAFF.